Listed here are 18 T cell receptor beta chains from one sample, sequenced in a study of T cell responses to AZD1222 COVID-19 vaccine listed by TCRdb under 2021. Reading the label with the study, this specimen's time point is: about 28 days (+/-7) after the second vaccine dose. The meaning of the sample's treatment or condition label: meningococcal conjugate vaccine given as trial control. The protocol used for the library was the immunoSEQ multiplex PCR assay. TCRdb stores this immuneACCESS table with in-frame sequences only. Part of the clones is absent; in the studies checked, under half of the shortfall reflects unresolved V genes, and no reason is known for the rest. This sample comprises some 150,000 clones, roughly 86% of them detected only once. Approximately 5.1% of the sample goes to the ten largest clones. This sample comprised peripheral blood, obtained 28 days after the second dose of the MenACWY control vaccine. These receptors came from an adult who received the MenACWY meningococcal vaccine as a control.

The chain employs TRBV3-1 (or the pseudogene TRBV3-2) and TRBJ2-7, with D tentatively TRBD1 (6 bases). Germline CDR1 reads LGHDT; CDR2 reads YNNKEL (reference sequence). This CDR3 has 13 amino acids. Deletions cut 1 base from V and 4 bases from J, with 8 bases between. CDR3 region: CASSQGTGYEQYF. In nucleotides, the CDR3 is TGTGCCAGCAGCCAAGGAACAGGGTACGAGCAGTACTTC.

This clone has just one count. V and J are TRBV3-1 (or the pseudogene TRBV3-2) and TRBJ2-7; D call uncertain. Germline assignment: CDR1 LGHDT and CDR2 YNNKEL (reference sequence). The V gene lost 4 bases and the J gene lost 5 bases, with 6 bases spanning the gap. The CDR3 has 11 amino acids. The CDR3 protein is CASSRGHEQYF. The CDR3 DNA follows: TGTGCCAGCAGCCGGGGTCACGAGCAGTACTTC.

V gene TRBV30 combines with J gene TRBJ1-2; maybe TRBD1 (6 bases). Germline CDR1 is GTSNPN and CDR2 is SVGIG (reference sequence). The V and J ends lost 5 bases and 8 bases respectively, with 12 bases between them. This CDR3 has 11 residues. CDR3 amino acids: CAWGGLGGYTF. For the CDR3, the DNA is TGTGCCTGGGGGGGGCTCGGGGGCTACACCTTC.

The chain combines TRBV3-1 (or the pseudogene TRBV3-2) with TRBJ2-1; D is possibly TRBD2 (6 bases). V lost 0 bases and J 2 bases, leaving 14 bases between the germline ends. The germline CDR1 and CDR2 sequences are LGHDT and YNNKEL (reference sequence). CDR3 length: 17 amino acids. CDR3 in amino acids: CASSQDGGSYPYNEQFF. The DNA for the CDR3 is TGTGCCAGCAGCCAAGATGGGGGGTCGTACCCCTACAATGAGCAGTTCTTC.

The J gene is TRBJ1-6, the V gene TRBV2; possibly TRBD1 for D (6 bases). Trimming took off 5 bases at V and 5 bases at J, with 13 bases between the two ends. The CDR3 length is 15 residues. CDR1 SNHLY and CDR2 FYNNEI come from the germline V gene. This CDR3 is CASSPRTANNSPLHF. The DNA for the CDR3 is TGTGCCAGCAGTCCCAGGACAGCTAATAATTCACCCCTCCACTTT.

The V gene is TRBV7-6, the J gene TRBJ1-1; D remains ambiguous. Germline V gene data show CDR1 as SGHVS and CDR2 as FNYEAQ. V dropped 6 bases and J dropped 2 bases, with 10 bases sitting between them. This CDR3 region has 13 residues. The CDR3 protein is CASSFTYNTEAFF. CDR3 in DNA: TGTGCCAGCAGTTTTACCTATAACACTGAAGCTTTCTTT. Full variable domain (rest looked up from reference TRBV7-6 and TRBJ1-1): GAGVSQSPRYKVTKRGQDVALRCDPISGHVSLYWYRQALGQGPEFLTYFNYEAQQDKSGLPNDRFSAERPEGSISTLTIQRTEQRDSAMYRCASSFTYNTEAFFGQGTRLTVV.

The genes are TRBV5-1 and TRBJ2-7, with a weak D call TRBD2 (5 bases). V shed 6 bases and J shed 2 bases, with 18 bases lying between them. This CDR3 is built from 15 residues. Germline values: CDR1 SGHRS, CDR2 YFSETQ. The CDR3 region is CASTKEASPAYEQYF. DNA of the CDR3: TGCGCCAGCACCAAGGAGGCTTCCCCGGCCTACGAGCAGTACTTC. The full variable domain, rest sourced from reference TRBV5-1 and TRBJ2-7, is KAGVTQTPRYLIKTRGQQVTLSCSPISGHRSVSWYQQTPGQGLQFLFEYFSETQRNKGNFPGRFSGRQFSNSRSEMNVSTLELGDSALYLCASTKEASPAYEQYFGPGTRLTVT.

The CDR3 loop is CASSFQGGSYNEQFF. The CDR3 DNA reads as TGTGCCAGCAGCTTTCAAGGGGGCTCCTACAATGAGCAGTTCTTC. This chain uses TRBV7-3 with TRBJ2-1; weak D call: TRBD1 (6 bases). The length of the CDR3 is 15 residues. V was shortened by 3 bases and J by 0 bases, with 9 bases between the two germline ends. Germline V CDR1 and CDR2: SGHTA, FQGTGA.

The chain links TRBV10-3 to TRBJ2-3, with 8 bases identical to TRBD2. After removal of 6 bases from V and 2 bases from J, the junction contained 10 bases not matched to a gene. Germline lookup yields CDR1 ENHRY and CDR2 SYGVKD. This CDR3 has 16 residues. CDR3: CAIRKGVAGNTDTQYF. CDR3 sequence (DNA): TGTGCCATCAGAAAGGGTGTAGCGGGGAACACAGATACGCAGTATTTT.

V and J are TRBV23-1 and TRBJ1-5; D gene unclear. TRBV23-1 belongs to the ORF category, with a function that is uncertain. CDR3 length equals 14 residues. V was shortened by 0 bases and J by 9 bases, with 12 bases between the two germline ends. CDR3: CASSQSHAYPPQHF. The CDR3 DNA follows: TGCGCCAGCAGTCAATCGCATGCCTACCCGCCCCAGCATTTT.

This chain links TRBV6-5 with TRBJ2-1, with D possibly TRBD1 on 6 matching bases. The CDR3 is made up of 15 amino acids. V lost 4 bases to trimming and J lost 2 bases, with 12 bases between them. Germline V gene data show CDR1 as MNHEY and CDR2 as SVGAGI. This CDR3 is CASSFQGSAYNEQFF. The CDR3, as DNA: TGTGCCAGCAGTTTTCAGGGGTCAGCCTACAATGAGCAGTTCTTC.

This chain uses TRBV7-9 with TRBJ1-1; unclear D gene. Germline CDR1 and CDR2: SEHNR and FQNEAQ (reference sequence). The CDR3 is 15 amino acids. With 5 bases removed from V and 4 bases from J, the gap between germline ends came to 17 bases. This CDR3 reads CASSPDGYSGTEAFF. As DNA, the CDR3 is TGTGCCAGCAGCCCCGACGGCTACAGCGGCACTGAAGCTTTCTTT.

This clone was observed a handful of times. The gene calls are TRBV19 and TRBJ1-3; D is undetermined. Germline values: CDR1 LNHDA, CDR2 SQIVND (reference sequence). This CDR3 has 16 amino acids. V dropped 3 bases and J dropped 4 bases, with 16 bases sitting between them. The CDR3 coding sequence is TGTGCCAGTAGTATGGGCCCCTCAGATCAGGGAAACACCATATATTTT. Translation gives CASSMGPSDQGNTIYF.

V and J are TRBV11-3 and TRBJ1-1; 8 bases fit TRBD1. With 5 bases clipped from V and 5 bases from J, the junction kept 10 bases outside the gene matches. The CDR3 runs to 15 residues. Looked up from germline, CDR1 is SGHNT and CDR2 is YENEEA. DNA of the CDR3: TGTGCCAGCAGCGAATCAGGGGGCGCGGGAACTGAAGCTTTCTTT. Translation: CASSESGGAGTEAFF. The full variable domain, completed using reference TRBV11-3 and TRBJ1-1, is EAGVVQSPRYKIIEKKQPVAFWCNPISGHNTLYWYLQNLGQGPELLIRYENEEAVDDSQLPKDRFSAERLKGVDSTLKIQPAELGDSAVYLCASSESGGAGTEAFFGQGTRLTVV.

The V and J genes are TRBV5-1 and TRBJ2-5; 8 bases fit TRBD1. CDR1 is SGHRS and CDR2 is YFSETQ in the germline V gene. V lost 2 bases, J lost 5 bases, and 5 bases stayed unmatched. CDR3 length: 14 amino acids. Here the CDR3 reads CASSFQGAWETQYF. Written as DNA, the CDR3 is TGCGCCAGCAGCTTTCAGGGGGCGTGGGAGACCCAGTACTTC.

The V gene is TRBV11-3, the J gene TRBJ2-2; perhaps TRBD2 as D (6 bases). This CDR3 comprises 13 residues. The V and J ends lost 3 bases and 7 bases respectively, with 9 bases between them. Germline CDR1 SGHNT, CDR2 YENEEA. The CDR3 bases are TGTGCCAGCAGCTTGGAGGAGGGCGGGGAGCTGTTTTTT. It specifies CASSLEEGGELFF.

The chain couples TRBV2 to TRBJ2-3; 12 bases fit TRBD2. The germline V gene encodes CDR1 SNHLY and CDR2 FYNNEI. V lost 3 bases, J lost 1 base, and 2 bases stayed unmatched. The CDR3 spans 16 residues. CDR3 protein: CASSDASGGGTDTQYF. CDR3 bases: TGTGCCAGCAGTGACGCTAGCGGGGGGGGCACAGATACGCAGTATTTT. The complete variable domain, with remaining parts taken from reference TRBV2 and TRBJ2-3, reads EPEVTQTPSHQVTQMGQEVILRCVPISNHLYFYWYRQILGQKVEFLVSFYNNEISEKSEIFDDQFSVERPDGSNFTLKIRSTKLEDSAMYFCASSDASGGGTDTQYFGPGTRLTVL.

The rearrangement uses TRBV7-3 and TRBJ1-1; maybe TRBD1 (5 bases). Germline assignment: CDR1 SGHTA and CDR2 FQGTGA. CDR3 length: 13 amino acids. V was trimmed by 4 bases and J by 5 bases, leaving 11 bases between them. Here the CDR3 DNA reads TGTGCCAGCAGCTCACAGGCGGGAACTGAAGCTTTCTTT. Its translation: CASSSQAGTEAFF.